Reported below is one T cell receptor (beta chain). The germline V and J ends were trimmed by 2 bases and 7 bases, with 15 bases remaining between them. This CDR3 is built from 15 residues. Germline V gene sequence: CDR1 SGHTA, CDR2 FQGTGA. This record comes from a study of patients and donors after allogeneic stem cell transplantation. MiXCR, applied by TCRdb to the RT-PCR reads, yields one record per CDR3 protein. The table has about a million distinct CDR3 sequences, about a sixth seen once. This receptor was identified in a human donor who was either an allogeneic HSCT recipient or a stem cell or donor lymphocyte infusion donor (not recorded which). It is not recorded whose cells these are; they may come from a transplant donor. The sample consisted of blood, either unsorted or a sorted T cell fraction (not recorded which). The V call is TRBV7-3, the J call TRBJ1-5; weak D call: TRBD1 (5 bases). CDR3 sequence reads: CASSLGPAGGQPQHF. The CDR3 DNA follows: TGTGCCAGCAGCTTAGGTCCGGCTGGGGGACAGCCCCAGCATTTT.